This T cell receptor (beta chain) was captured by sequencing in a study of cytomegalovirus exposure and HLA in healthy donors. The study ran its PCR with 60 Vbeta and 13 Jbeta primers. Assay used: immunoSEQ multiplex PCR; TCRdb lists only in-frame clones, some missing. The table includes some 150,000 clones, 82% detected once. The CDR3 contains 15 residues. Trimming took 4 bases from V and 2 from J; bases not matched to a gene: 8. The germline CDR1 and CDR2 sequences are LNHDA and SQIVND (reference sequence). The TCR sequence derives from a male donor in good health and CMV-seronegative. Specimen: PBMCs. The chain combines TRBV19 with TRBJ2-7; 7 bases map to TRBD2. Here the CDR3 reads CASSTRGRGAYEQYF. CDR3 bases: TGTGCCAGTAGTACCCGTGGTCGGGGGGCCTACGAGCAGTACTTC.